This T cell receptor beta chain was recorded in a study of cytomegalovirus exposure and HLA in healthy donors (dated by TCRdb to the late 2010s). About the investigation overall: According to an earlier analysis of 587 of the donors, about 179 million T cells yielded 117 million unique TCR beta sequences and around 280 Gb of sequence data. Around 320 gigabases of sequencing data and approximately 85 million unique TCR sequences were included in an early release covering roughly 600 HLA-typed donors. Of the 350 to 450 genotyped donors, 81% were placed in the genetic ancestry cluster associated with self-reported Caucasian donors. The study aimed to test whether cataloging public T cell receptors could reveal signatures of past pathogen exposure. Using immunosequencing, the study profiled T cell repertoires from about 650 subjects and related those repertoires to cytomegalovirus serostatus. Along with the roughly 670-subject first cohort, a separate validation cohort of roughly 110 different subjects was used. The study combined high-throughput TCR immunosequencing, statistical association of individual TCRs with disease status, and machine learning to predict cytomegalovirus infection status. A later analysis re-analyzed previously published TCR beta repertoires from 666 donors and added high-resolution HLA genotyping to study TCR occurrence patterns. The later analysis used no new phenotypic data to find candidate immune exposures, relying instead on TCR beta sequences and their occurrence across donors. An earlier analysis of approximately 500 of the donors applied high-throughput TCR beta sequencing to assess whether each TCR beta V gene segment acted as functional or pseudogenic. Alongside the repertoire data, information on donor age, sex, ethnicity and CMV serostatus was compiled. A later genetic analysis took genome-wide SNP genotypes for about three fifths of the 666 donors and used that subset as a discovery cohort. Every discovery cohort repertoire had been produced on one sequencing platform. HLA typing covered class I and class II loci at four-digit resolution. The number of donors typed differed by locus, with roughly 620-630 for A, B, C, DRB1 and DQB1, around 560 for DQA1, 600 to 610 for DPA1, and around 430 for DPB1. Several DR-DQ haplotypes were handled as single units for association and clustering because linkage in the cohort was strong. Among a few hundred genotyped donors of the cohort, an average of about 240,000 unique TCR beta nucleotide sequences were sequenced per donor, around a sixth of them non-productive.

The cohort comprised some 680 healthy bone marrow donors. All cohort members were sampled while nominally healthy, although unrecorded immune exposures were likely present. The donor was CMV seronegative and was included in the group of around 320 seronegative cohort members. A peripheral blood sample was collected from each donor, and TCR beta sequencing was performed on peripheral blood mononuclear cells. Genomic DNA extraction from the blood cell samples was performed with the Qiagen DNeasy Blood Extraction Kit. Study-level results and caveats: A further reported finding was that TCR beta sequences accurately predicted the HLA-A and HLA-B alleles for most subjects in the first cohort. A group of highly shared sequence variants was considered likely to be a technical artifact of the sequencing pipeline. A later genetic analysis reported fewer N-insertions in productive TCRs among donors in an Asian-associated ancestry cluster than the approximately 700-donor mean. At a false discovery rate of 0.05, a later analysis linked 16,000 or so TCR beta sequences to specific HLA alleles. The only immune exposure information available for the cohort was CMV serostatus. In a later analysis, most CMV-associated TCR beta chains were found to appear HLA-restricted, with HLA associations seemingly driven largely by CMV exposure. In a later analysis, TCR association rates were found to vary across HLA loci, with the most associated TCRs seen for DRB1 alleles and the fewest for HLA-C alleles. Sequencing depth was assumed to be roughly uniform across donors in the presence/absence analyses, though that assumption may not hold. When HLA alleles, especially DR and DQ, strongly co-occurred, TCR associations were difficult to assign to individual alleles. Over 15 rarely observed V segments, including chromosome 9 orphons, were excluded from the earlier analysis of some 590 of the donors because counts were too low. Only TCR beta chains were sequenced in this cohort, and the absence of alpha or paired-chain data limited detectable features. A few of the identified cytomegalovirus-associated TCR beta chains were confirmed in vitro to be specific for cytomegalovirus antigens. In a later genetic analysis, a missense DCLRE1C variant was associated with V-gene and J-gene trimming of TCR beta chains, and the association was replicated in an independent cohort. In an earlier analysis of fewer than 750 of the donors, most TCR beta V segments were observed in productive rearrangements about 87% or about 30% of the time, broadly matching IMGT annotations. Because the 87-base-pair reads could not distinguish some IMGT-functional V segments, including TRBV6-2 and TRBV6-3, those segments were excluded. In a later analysis, HLA-associated TCR beta chains showed more clonal expansion and lower generation probabilities than non-associated chains that were equally common. While some public TCRs were present in many individuals, most TCR sequences turned up only very rarely across donors. Because HLA typing was missing for some donors at each locus, association tests included only the typed subset. Linkage disequilibrium might explain the correlated functional status among segregating V segments, but an unknown experimental factor could not be excluded. A total of fewer than 200 TCR beta chains were listed by the study as associated with cytomegalovirus. It was suggested by the authors that the approach could potentially be generalized to other disease states and immunological phenotypes. Several of the top co-occurrence clusters appeared to be linked to parvovirus B19, influenza, CMV and Epstein-Barr virus, according to a later analysis. The classifier was reported to diagnose cytomegalovirus status with high specificity and sensitivity in both the original and validation cohorts.

With regard to this clone: No cognate antigen has been identified for it. No much larger clonotype is one base removed from it; base qualities were not supplied.

V and J are trimmed by 2 bases and 2 bases, and the gene matches miss 14 bases of the junction. The CDR3 goes from the cysteine to the phenylalanine over 18 residues. Just CDR3 DNA is preserved here, 54 bases in frame from base 1. Reading the germline V gene (reference sequence) gives CDR1 GTSNPN and CDR2 SVGIG. Library preparation used the immunoSEQ multiplex PCR assay. The multiplex PCR relied on a mix of 60 forward primers for TCR Vbeta segments and 13 reverse primers for TCR Jbeta segments. A multiplex PCR assay on genomic DNA amplified the CDR3 region of rearranged TCR beta genes. Amplified TCR beta libraries were sequenced as 87-base-pair reads on the Illumina HiSeq System. The study's own analysis went as follows. Across the roughly 600 repertoires, a later analysis counted some 80 million unique TCR beta chains, around 10 million of which were shared by at least two donors. Raw reads were error-corrected and collapsed into unique sequences with a nearest-neighbor algorithm that merged closely related sequences to remove PCR and sequencing errors. To assign V, D and J gene segments, CDR3 sequences were aligned to IMGT reference sequences. For a sequence to be retained, at least a six-nucleotide match to both a V gene segment and a J gene segment was required. A rearrangement was called productive if the CDR3 had no stop codons and remained in frame with V and J, and every other rearrangement was called non-productive. CDR3 was defined by IMGT convention, running from the second conserved V-encoded cysteine to the conserved J-encoded phenylalanine. The earlier analysis of a few hundred of the donors excluded any sequence lacking an unambiguous match to a single V gene segment. An earlier analysis of fewer than 750 of the donors classified V segments as functional when productive rearrangements were above 56.7% and as segregating when the standard deviation between donors was above 5%. A statistical classification framework was built for diagnosing cytomegalovirus status from the catalog of TCR beta chain sequences. V and J gene assignment, in a later analysis, came from comparing TCR nucleotide sequences with IMGT/GENE-DB human TR gene sequences. Using the TCRdist pipeline, a later analysis assigned CDR3 sequences along with most-parsimonious VDJ recombination scenarios. A later analysis defined each TCR beta chain by its CDR3 amino acid sequence plus V-gene family, and excluded reads lacking a unique V-gene family. A later analysis removed nearly 600 highly shared, low-generation-probability nucleotide sequences to deal with suspected cross-contamination and a sequencing artifact. In a later analysis, a clonal expansion index for each public chain was calculated from normalized within-repertoire ranks of inferred template counts. Generation probabilities in a later analysis came from a VDJ recombination model fitted to out-of-frame rearrangements, and those results were checked against IGoR. In a later analysis, TCR-TCR, TCR-HLA and TCR-CMV co-occurrence was scored with hypergeometric tests, and a repertoire-size bias correction was applied to TCR pairs. In a later analysis, false discovery rates were estimated by permuting HLA or CMV assignments 20 times. A later analysis grouped co-occurring TCRs with DBSCAN, adding TCRdist sequence similarity when clustering within HLA-allele-positive subsets. Repertoires with fewer than 30,000 or more than 120,000 public chains were left out of co-occurrence clustering, as were about five repertoires with anomalous nucleotide sharing. Imported from immuneACCESS, the table was reduced by TCRdb to in-frame sequences with V and J called. These copies leave out some clones; in studies compared against another copy, an unresolved V gene accounts for under half, and the cause of the remainder is not known. V and J calls plus clone size are reproduced from that table; the DNA served to infer D and trimming. The sample table contains 100,000 to 150,000 clones; only one count was recorded for roughly 60% of them. 2% to 2.5% of the sample comes from the top ten.

Sequencing input: PBMCs. The rearrangement combines TRBV30 with TRBJ2-1, and 8 junctional nucleotides match TRBD1. This sequence was found in a woman between 40 and 55 years old in good health and CMV-seronegative. The CDR3 has the sequence CAWSLGHLRDRTYNEQFF. The nucleotides read TGTGCCTGGAGTTTGGGGCATCTCCGGGACAGGACCTACAATGAGCAGTTCTTC.